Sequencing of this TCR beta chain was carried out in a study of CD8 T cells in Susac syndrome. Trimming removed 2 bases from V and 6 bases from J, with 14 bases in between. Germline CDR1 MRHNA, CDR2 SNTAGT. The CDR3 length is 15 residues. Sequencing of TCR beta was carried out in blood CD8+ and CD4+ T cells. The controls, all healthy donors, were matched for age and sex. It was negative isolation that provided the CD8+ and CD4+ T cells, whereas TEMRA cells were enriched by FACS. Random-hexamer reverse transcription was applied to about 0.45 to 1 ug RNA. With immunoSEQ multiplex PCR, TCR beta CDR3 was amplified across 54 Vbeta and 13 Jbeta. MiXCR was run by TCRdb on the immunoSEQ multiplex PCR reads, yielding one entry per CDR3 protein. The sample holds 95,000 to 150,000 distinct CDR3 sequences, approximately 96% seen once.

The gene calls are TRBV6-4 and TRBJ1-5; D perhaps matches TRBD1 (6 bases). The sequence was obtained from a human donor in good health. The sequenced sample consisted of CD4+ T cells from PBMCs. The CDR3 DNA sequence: TGTGCCAGCAGTGACGGCAAGGGAGGGGGTCAGCCCCAGCATTTT. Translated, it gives CASSDGKGGGQPQHF.